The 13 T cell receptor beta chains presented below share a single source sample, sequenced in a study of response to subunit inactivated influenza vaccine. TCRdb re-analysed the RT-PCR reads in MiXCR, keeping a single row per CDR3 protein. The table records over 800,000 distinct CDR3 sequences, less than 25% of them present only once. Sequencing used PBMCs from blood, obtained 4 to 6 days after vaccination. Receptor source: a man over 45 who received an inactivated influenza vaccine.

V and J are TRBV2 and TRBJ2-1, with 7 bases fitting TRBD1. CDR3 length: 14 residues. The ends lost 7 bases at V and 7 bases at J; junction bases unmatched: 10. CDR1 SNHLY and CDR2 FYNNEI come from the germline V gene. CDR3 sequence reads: CASTGQARWNEQFF. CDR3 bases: TGTGCCAGCACCGGACAGGCTCGCTGGAATGAGCAGTTCTTC.

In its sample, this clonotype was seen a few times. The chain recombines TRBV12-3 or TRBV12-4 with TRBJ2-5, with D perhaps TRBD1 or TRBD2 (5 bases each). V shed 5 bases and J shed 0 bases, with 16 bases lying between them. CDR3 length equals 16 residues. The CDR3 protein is CASSLTQGVDQETQYF. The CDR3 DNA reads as TGTGCCAGCAGTCTCACTCAGGGAGTAGACCAAGAGACCCAGTACTTC.

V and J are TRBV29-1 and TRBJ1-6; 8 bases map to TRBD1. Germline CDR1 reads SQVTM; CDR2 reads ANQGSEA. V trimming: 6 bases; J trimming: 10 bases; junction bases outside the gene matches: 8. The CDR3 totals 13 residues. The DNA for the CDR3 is TGCAGCGTCCAGACAGGGGCGAGGTCACCCCTCCACTTT. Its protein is CSVQTGARSPLHF.

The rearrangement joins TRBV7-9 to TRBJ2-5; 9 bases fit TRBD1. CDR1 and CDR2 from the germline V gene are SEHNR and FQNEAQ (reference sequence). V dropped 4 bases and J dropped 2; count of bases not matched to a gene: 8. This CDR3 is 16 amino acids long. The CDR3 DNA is TGTGCCAGCAGCTCATCGGGACAGGGAAGGCAAGAGACCCAGTACTTC. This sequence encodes CASSSSGQGRQETQYF.

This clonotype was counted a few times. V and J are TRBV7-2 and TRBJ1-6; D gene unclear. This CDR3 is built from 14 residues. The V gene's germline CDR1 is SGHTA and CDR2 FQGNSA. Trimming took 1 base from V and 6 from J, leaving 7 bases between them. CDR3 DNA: TGTGCCAGCAGCTTAGAAAGGAGTAATTCACCCCTCCACTTT. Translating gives CASSLERSNSPLHF. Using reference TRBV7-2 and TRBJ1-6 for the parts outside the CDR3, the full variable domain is GAGVSQSPSNKVTEKGKDVELRCDPISGHTALYWYRQSLGQGLEFLIYFQGNSAPDKSGLPSDRFSAERTGGSVSTLTIQRTQQEDSAVYLCASSLERSNSPLHFGNGTRLTVT.

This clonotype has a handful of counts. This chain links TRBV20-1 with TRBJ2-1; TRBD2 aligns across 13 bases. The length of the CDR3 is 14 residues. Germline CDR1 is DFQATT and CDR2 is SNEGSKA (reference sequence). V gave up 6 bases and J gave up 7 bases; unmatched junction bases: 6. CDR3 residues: CSATGLAGVNEQFF. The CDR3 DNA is TGCAGTGCAACCGGACTAGCGGGAGTAAATGAGCAGTTCTTC.

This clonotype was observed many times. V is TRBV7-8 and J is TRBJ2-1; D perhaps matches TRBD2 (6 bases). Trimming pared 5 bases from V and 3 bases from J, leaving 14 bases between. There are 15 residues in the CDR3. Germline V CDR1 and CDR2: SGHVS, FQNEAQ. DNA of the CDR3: TGTGCCAGCAGCCTAACCCCGCGGGGCTACAATGAGCAGTTCTTC. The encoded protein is CASSLTPRGYNEQFF.

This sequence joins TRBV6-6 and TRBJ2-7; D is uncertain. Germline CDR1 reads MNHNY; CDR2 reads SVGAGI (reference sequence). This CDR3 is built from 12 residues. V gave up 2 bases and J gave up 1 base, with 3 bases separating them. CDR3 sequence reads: CASSYVSYEQYF. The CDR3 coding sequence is TGTGCCAGCAGTTACGTTTCCTACGAGCAGTACTTC.

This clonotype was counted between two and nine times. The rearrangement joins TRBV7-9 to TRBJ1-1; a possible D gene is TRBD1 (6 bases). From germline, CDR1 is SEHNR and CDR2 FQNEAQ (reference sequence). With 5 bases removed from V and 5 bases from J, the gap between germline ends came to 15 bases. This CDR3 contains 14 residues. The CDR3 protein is CASSQQQGWTEAFF. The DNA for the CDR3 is TGTGCCAGCAGCCAACAACAGGGTTGGACTGAAGCTTTCTTT.

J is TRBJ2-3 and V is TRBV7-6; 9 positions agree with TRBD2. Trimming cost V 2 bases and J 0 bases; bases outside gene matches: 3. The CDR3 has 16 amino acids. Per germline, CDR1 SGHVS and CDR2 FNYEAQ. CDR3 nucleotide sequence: TGTGCCAGCAGCTTAACAGCGGGAGGCAGCACAGATACGCAGTATTTT. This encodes CASSLTAGGSTDTQYF.

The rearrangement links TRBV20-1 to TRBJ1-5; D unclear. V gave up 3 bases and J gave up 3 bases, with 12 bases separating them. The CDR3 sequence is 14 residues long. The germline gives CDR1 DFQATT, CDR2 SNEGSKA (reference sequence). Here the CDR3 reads CSARGYSLNQPQHF. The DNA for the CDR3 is TGCAGTGCTAGGGGGTACAGCCTCAATCAGCCCCAGCATTTT.

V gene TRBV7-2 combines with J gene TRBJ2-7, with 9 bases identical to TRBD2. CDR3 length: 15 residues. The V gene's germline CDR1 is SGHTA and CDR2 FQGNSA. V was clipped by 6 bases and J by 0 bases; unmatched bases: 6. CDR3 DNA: TGTGCCAGCAGTCGCGGGGGGGTGGGCTCCTACGAGCAGTACTTC. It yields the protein CASSRGGVGSYEQYF. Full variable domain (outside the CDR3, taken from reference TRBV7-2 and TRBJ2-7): GAGVSQSPSNKVTEKGKDVELRCDPISGHTALYWYRQSLGQGLEFLIYFQGNSAPDKSGLPSDRFSAERTGGSVSTLTIQRTQQEDSAVYLCASSRGGVGSYEQYFGPGTRLTVT.

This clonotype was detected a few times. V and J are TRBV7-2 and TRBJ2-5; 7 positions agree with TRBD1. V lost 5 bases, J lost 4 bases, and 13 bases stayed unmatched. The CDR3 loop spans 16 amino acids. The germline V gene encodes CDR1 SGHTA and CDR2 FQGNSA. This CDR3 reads CASSIGLNRGRETQYF. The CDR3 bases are TGTGCCAGCAGCATAGGGCTTAACAGGGGAAGAGAGACCCAGTACTTC.